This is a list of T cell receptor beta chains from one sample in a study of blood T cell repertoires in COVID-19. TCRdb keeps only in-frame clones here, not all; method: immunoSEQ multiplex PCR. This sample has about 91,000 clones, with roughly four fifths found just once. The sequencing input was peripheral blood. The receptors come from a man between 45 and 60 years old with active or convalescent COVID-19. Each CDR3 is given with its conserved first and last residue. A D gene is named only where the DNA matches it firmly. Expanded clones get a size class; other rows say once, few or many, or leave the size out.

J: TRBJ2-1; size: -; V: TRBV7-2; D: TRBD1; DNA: TGTGCCAGCAGTCCCGGTCAGGGGGACTACAATGAGCAGTTCTTC; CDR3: CASSPGQGDYNEQFF
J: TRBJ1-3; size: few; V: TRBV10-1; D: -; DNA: TGCGCCAGCAAGGACAACGGCGGAAACACCATATATTTT; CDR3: CASKDNGGNTIYF
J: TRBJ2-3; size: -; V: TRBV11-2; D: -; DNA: TGTGCCAGCAGCTTAGATCTAACAGATACGCAGTATTTT; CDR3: CASSLDLTDTQYF
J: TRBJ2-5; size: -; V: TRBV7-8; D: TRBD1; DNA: TGTGCCAGCAGCCCACTTCGGACAGGGGGCGCGGCAGAGACCCAGTACTTC; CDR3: CASSPLRTGGAAETQYF
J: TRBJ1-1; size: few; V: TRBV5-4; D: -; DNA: TGTGCCAGCAGCCTACCGGCGGGTGAGGGCAACACTGAAGCTTTCTTT; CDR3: CASSLPAGEGNTEAFF
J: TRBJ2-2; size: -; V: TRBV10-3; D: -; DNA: TGTGCCATCAGTAGGGAGGAACATTCGAACACCGGGGAGCTGTTTTTT; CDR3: CAISREEHSNTGELFF
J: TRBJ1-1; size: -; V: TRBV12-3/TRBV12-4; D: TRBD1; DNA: TGTGCCAGCAGCTTGACAGGGTCGAATGAAGCTTTCTTT; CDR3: CASSLTGSNEAFF
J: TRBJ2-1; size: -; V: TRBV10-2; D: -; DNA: TGCGCCAGCAGTGAGGCAGGGAGGACTGAGCAGTTCTTC; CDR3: CASSEAGRTEQFF
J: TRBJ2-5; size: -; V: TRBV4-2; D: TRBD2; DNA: TGTGCCAGCAGCCACCCACTAGCGGGGGGGCCCGAGACCCAGTACTTC; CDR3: CASSHPLAGGPETQYF
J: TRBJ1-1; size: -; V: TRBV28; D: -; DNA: TGTGCCAGCAGTTTATTTTTTGGGCAGGGGAACACTGAAGCTTTCTTT; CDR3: CASSLFFGQGNTEAFF
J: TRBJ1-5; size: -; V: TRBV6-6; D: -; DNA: TGTGCCAGCAGCCCATCCCGGGGTGGCAATCAGCCCCAGCATTTT; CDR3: CASSPSRGGNQPQHF
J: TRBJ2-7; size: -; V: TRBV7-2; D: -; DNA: TGTGCCAGCAGCTTAGAGGGGATAGGGGAGCAGTACTTC; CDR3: CASSLEGIGEQYF
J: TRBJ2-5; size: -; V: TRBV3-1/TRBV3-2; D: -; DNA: TGTGCCAGCAGCCAGAATGTAGACAAGGAGACCCAGTACTTC; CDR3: CASSQNVDKETQYF
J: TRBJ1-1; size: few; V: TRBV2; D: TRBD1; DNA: TGTGCCAGCAGTTCCCGAACCACAGGGGACACTGAAGCTTTCTTT; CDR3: CASSSRTTGDTEAFF
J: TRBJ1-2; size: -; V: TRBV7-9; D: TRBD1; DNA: TGTGCCAGCAGCTCCCAGGGGGCGACCGGCTACACCTTC; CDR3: CASSSQGATGYTF
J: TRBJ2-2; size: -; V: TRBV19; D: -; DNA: TGTGCCAGTAGTATTACCGGGAACACCGGGGAGCTGTTTTTT; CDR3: CASSITGNTGELFF
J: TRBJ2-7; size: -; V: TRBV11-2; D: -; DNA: TGTGCCAGCAGCTTAGTGGGACAAGGTATCGACGAGCAGTACTTC; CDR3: CASSLVGQGIDEQYF
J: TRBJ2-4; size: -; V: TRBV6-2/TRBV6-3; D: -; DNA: TGTGCCAGCAGTCCGGCGGGACAGTCAGGGAGGAACATTCAGTACTTC; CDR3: CASSPAGQSGRNIQYF
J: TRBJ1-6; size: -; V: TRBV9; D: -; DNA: TGTGCCAGCTCACAGGGAGGGAATTCACCCCTCCACTTT; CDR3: CASSQGGNSPLHF
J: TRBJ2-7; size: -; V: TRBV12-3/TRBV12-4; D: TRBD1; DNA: TGTGCCAGCATGGGACAGTTCCGCGACGAGCAGTACTTC; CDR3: CASMGQFRDEQYF
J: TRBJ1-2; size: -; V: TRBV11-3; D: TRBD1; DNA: TGTGCCAGCAGTTGGATCGCGCTGGACAGGGACTTTAACTATGGCTACACCTTC; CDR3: CASSWIALDRDFNYGYTF
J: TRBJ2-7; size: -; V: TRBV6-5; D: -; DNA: TGTGCCAGCAGCTCACACGGGACACCCTGGAACGAGCAGTACTTC; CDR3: CASSSHGTPWNEQYF
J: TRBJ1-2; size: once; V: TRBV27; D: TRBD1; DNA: TGTGCCAGCAAACAGGGACAGTCCTATGGCTACACCTTC; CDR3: CASKQGQSYGYTF
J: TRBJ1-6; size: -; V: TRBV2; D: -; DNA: TGTGCCAGCTTCCAGACAGGCATCAATTTACCCCTCCACTTT; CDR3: CASFQTGINLPLHF
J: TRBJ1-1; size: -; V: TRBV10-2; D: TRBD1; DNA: TGCGCCAGCAGAGACAGGGGACTTAACACTGAAGCTTTCTTT; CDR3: CASRDRGLNTEAFF
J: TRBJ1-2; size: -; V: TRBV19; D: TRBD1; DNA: TGTGCCAGTAGATTACTAACGACAGGGAACTATGGCTACACCTTC; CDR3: CASRLLTTGNYGYTF
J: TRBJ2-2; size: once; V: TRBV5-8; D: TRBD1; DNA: TGTGCCAGCAGCTATACAGGGGGCCTCCTGAGAACCGGGGAGCTGTTTTTT; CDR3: CASSYTGGLLRTGELFF
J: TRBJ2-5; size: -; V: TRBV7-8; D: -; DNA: TGTGCCAGCAGCTTAGACCCCCGAGGGCCTCAAGAGACCCAGTACTTC; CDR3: CASSLDPRGPQETQYF
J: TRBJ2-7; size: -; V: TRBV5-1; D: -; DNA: TGCGCCAGCAGCCTTGGACATTACGAGCAGTACTTC; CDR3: CASSLGHYEQYF
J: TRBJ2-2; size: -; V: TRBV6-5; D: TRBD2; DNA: TGTGCCCCCGGGACTAGGAACACCGGGGAGCTGTTTTTT; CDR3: CAPGTRNTGELFF
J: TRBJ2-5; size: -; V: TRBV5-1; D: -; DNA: TGCGCCAGCAGCCTAGGGAGCCAAGAGACCCAGTACTTC; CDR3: CASSLGSQETQYF
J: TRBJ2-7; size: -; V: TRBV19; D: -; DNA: TGTGCCAGTAGTATTAGTTGGCAGGGCTACGAGCAGTACTTC; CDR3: CASSISWQGYEQYF
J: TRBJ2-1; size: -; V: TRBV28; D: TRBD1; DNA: TGTGCCAGCAGCCCGACAGGGGGGTACAATGAGCAGTTCTTC; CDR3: CASSPTGGYNEQFF
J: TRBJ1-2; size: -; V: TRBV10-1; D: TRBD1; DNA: TGCGCCAGCAGTGCGGGACAGGGGGATGGCTACACCTTC; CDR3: CASSAGQGDGYTF
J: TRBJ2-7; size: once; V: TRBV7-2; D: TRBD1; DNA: TGTGCCAGCAGCTTAGATCCAGGGGGCTACGAGCAGTACTTC; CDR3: CASSLDPGGYEQYF
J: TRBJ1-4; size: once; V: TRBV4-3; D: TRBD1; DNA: TGCGCCAGCAGCCAAGATGGGGGACAGGGGCGTGAAAAACTGTTTTTT; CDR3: CASSQDGGQGREKLFF
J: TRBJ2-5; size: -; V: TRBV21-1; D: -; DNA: TGTGCCAGCAGCAAAGCAGGGGCAGGGCTCCAAGAGACCCAGTACTTC; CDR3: CASSKAGAGLQETQYF
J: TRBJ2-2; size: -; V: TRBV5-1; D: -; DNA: TGCGCCAGCAGCTTGGGACAGTCAACCGGGGAGCTGTTTTTT; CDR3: CASSLGQSTGELFF
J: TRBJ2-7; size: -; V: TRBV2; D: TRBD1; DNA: TGTGCCAGCAGTGATTGGACAGGGAGATTCGAGCAGTACTTC; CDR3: CASSDWTGRFEQYF
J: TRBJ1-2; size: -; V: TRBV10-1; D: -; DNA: TGCGCCAGCAGTGAGACCAGGGTATCAGGCTACACCTTC; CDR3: CASSETRVSGYTF
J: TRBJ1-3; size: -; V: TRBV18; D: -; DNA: TGTGCCAGCTCACCACAGGAGTGGGTGTCGGTCTCTGGAAACACCATATATTTT; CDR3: CASSPQEWVSVSGNTIYF
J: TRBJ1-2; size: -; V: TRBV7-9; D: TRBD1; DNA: TGTGCCAGCAGCAAACGACAGGGAAGCTATGGCTACACCTTC; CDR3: CASSKRQGSYGYTF
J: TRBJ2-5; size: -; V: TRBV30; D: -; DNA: TGTGCCTGGAGTGTTAAGACCCAGTACTTC; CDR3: CAWSVKTQYF
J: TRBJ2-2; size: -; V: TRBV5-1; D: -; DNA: TGCGCCAGCAAGGGGGAAAACACCGGGGAGCTGTTTTTT; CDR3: CASKGENTGELFF
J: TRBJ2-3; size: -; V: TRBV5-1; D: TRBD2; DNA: TGCGCCAGCAGCCCGGGACTAGCGGGGGGGAACACAGATACGCAGTATTTT; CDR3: CASSPGLAGGNTDTQYF
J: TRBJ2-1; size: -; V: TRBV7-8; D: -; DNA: TGTGCCAGCAGCCAGGGATGGACGAACAATGAGCAGTTCTTC; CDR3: CASSQGWTNNEQFF
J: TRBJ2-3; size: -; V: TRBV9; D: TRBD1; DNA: TGTGCCAGCAGCGTATTTCCTGGACAGGGGGCCGCAGATACGCAGTATTTT; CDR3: CASSVFPGQGAADTQYF
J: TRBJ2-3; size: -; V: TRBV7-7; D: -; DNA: TGTGCCAGCAGCCGCGGAGGTGGTAGCGGCACAGATACGCAGTATTTT; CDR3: CASSRGGGSGTDTQYF
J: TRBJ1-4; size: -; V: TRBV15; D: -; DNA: TGTGCCACCAGCAGAGATGCGCTGTCACGGGATGAAAAACTGTTTTTT; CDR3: CATSRDALSRDEKLFF
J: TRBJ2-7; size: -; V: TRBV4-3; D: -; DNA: TGCGCCAGCAGCCAAGATCCCGGACAACTCTACGAGCAGTACTTC; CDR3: CASSQDPGQLYEQYF
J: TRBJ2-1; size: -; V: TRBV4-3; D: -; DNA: TGCGCCAGCAGCCAAGATAGCGACCCGAATGAGCAGTTCTTC; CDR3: CASSQDSDPNEQFF
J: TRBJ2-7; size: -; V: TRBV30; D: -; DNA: TGTGCCTGGGACACAGGAACCTACGAGCAGTACTTC; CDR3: CAWDTGTYEQYF
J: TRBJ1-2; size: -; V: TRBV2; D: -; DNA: TGTGCCAGCAGCTCGACAGGAGTCTACACCTTC; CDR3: CASSSTGVYTF
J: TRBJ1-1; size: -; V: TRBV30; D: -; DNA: TGTGCCTGGAGTCGGGGGGGGAACACTGAAGCTTTCTTT; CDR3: CAWSRGGNTEAFF
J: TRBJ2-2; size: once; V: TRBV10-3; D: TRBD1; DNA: TGTGCCATCAGTGACAAGGGGGCATTGGCCGGGGAGCTGTTTTTT; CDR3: CAISDKGALAGELFF